The present T cell receptor (beta chain) was sequenced within a study of technical replicates of blood from a few donors. Data came from immunoSEQ multiplex PCR; TCRdb stores just in-frame clones and leaves some out. The table includes tens of thousands of clones, 85% to 95% detected once. The CDR3 contains 13 residues. Germline V gene sequence: CDR1 SGHAT, CDR2 FQNNGV. V was clipped by 2 bases and J by 6 bases, with 9 bases between them. Sequenced material: T cells isolated from PBMCs. The sequence was collected from a human donor in good health. This rearrangement joins TRBV11-2 to TRBJ2-3; D is unclear. CDR3 region: CASSLNRLDTQYF. The CDR3 DNA reads TGTGCCAGCAGCTTAAATCGTTTGGATACGCAGTATTTT.